Below are 20 T cell receptor beta chains sequenced from a single sample in a study of CD8 T cells in Susac syndrome. Reverse transcription used about 0.45 to 1 ug RNA and random hexamers. TCRdb passed the immunoSEQ multiplex PCR reads through MiXCR, listing each CDR3 protein once. The sample records 200,000 or so distinct CDR3 sequences, 90% to 95% being singletons. Sequenced sample: CD4+ T cells from PBMCs. The receptors here all came from a human donor with multiple sclerosis.

This sequence joins TRBV20-1 and TRBJ2-1, with 8 bases matching TRBD2. The germline V gene encodes CDR1 DFQATT and CDR2 SNEGSKA (reference sequence). This CDR3 comprises 15 residues. The ends lost 5 bases at V and 0 bases at J; junction bases unmatched: 6. CDR3 in amino acids: CSARRLASSYNEQFF. The CDR3 bases are TGCAGTGCTCGTCGACTAGCGAGCTCCTACAATGAGCAGTTCTTC.

V and J are TRBV6-4 and TRBJ1-1, with D uncertain. Trimming cost V 8 bases and J 1 base, with 14 bases left between them. Germline CDR1 is MRHNA and CDR2 is SNTAGT. The CDR3 loop spans 14 amino acids. For the CDR3, the DNA is TGTGCCAGCCGGTTCGAACCGAGGAACACTGAAGCTTTCTTT. It is translated as CASRFEPRNTEAFF.

This chain uses TRBV10-3 with TRBJ2-7; the D gene is possibly TRBD1 (6 bases). Germline assignment: CDR1 ENHRY and CDR2 SYGVKD. V lost 4 bases and J 3 bases, leaving 19 bases between the germline ends. CDR3 length: 16 residues. The DNA for the CDR3 is TGTGCCATCAGTGGTGCGGCAGGGGAGACGAACTACGAGCAGTACTTC. Its protein product is CAISGAAGETNYEQYF.

The genes are TRBV20-1 and TRBJ1-2; 7 bases are shared with TRBD1. This CDR3 contains 13 residues. V lost 1 base to trimming and J lost 6 bases; unmatched junction nucleotides: 5. Germline CDR1 is DFQATT and CDR2 is SNEGSKA (reference sequence). CDR3 in amino acids: CSARGSGGNGYTF. CDR3 bases: TGCAGTGCTAGAGGATCAGGGGGTAATGGCTACACCTTC.

The rearrangement links TRBV2 to TRBJ1-1, with D possibly matching TRBD1 (6 bases). V dropped 3 bases and J dropped 4 bases, with 18 bases sitting between them. This CDR3 comprises 16 residues. Looked up from germline, CDR1 is SNHLY and CDR2 is FYNNEI. CDR3 protein: CASSDADGKGGTEAFF. As DNA, the CDR3 is TGTGCCAGCAGTGATGCGGATGGGAAGGGGGGCACTGAAGCTTTCTTT.

The rearrangement uses TRBV7-9 and TRBJ2-3, with 9 bases aligning to TRBD2. CDR1 and CDR2 (germline): SEHNR, FQNEAQ (reference sequence). The CDR3 runs to 16 residues. Germline trimming cut 5 bases from V and 7 bases from J; bases unmatched to any gene: 13. CDR3 coding DNA: TGTGCCAGCAGCCCGTCCCGCGGGGGGGCCGTCAATACGCAGTATTTT. It encodes CASSPSRGGAVNTQYF.

This chain connects TRBV12-5 to TRBJ1-2; D ambiguous. Germline lookup yields CDR1 LGHNT and CDR2 FRNRAP. V was trimmed by 2 bases and J by 5 bases, leaving 6 bases between them. The CDR3 contains 12 residues. The CDR3 coding sequence is TGTGCTAGTGGTTTGATGGGGTATGGCTACACCTTC. Translated, it gives CASGLMGYGYTF.

The chain is built from TRBV30 and TRBJ2-7; D is uncertain. The CDR3 extends over 12 amino acids. Germline V gene lookup returns CDR1 GTSNPN and CDR2 SVGIG (reference sequence). Deletions cut 2 bases from V and 4 bases from J, with 9 bases between. CDR3 residues: CAWSSQTYEQYF. CDR3 coding DNA: TGTGCCTGGAGTAGCCAGACTTACGAGCAGTACTTC.

This chain links TRBV6-6 with TRBJ1-2, with 8 nucleotides matching TRBD1. Germline V lookup: CDR1 MNHNY, CDR2 SVGAGI (reference sequence). After removal of 6 bases from V and 1 base from J, the junction contained 4 bases not matched to a gene. The CDR3 consists of 14 residues. This CDR3 is CASRRQGINYGYTF. DNA for the CDR3: TGTGCCAGCAGGCGACAGGGGATTAACTATGGCTACACCTTC.

The chain combines TRBV15 with TRBJ2-4; 11 bases are shared with TRBD2. Germline V gene data show CDR1 as LNHNV and CDR2 as YYDKDF (reference sequence). The ends lost 1 base at V and 7 bases at J; junction bases unmatched: 9. This CDR3 comprises 17 residues. The CDR3 spells CATSRGLIAGGRNIQYF. In DNA form, the CDR3 reads TGTGCCACCAGCAGAGGACTCATAGCGGGAGGGAGGAACATTCAGTACTTC.

This clonotype was seen once. The genes are TRBV14 and TRBJ1-2; perhaps TRBD1 as D (6 bases). V was clipped by 1 base and J by 7 bases, with 10 bases between them. This CDR3 is built from 13 residues. Germline loops: CDR1 SGHDN, CDR2 FVKESK. The CDR3: CASSQAGVGGYTF. CDR3 nucleotides: TGTGCCAGCAGCCAAGCAGGGGTCGGTGGCTACACCTTC.

This clonotype was counted a few times. The genes are TRBV5-4 and TRBJ2-4, with D unclear. Trimming left V 4 bases short and J 5 bases short, with 4 bases between. In germline, CDR1 is SGHNT, CDR2 YYREEE (reference sequence). The CDR3 sequence is 11 residues long. In nucleotides, the CDR3 is TGTGCCAGCAGCCGGCAAAACATTCAGTACTTC. Amino acids: CASSRQNIQYF.

V is TRBV30 and J is TRBJ1-2; TRBD1 matches at 9 bases. CDR3 length equals 12 residues. After removal of 3 bases from V and 7 bases from J, the junction contained 3 bases not matched to a gene. The V gene's germline CDR1 is GTSNPN and CDR2 SVGIG (reference sequence). The CDR3 loop is CAWRQGASGYTF. The DNA of the CDR3 is TGTGCCTGGAGACAGGGGGCGAGTGGCTACACCTTC.

This chain uses TRBV30 with TRBJ2-7; D may be TRBD2 (5 bases). Germline CDR1 and CDR2: GTSNPN and SVGIG (reference sequence). V was trimmed by 0 bases and J by 9 bases, leaving 18 bases between them. The CDR3 covers 14 residues. The CDR3 here is CAWSVPGLSVGQYF. CDR3 in DNA: TGTGCCTGGAGTGTACCTGGACTTTCGGTCGGGCAGTACTTC.

This clonotype was counted a single time. J is TRBJ1-5 and V is TRBV20-1; weak D call: TRBD1 (5 bases). Germline V gives CDR1 DFQATT, CDR2 SNEGSKA (reference sequence). The CDR3 covers 14 residues. With 3 bases removed from V and 9 bases from J, the gap between germline ends came to 18 bases. CDR3 coding DNA: TGCAGTGCTAGTTGGCAGGCCCGGGGGTGGCCCCAGCATTTT. Translated: CSASWQARGWPQHF.

J is TRBJ2-5 and V is TRBV4-2; D possibly corresponds to TRBD1 (5 bases). Germline V gives CDR1 LGHNA, CDR2 YNFKEQ. The CDR3 runs to 15 residues. Trimming shortened V by 1 base and J by 5 bases, and 14 bases separated the two germline ends. The CDR3 is CASSQAQGSDETQYF. The CDR3 DNA is TGTGCCAGCAGCCAAGCCCAGGGTAGTGATGAGACCCAGTACTTC.

V gene TRBV20-1 combines with J gene TRBJ2-5; 10 bases agree with TRBD2. This CDR3 spans 14 amino acids. V lost 5 bases and J lost 5; bases outside the gene matches: 8. Germline V CDR1 and CDR2: DFQATT, SNEGSKA (reference sequence). The CDR3 nucleotides read TGCAGTGCTTCCTCTAGCGGGGGTCGGGAGACCCAGTACTTC. Residues: CSASSSGGRETQYF.

The CDR3 loop reads CSAKDRTMNTEAFF. The CDR3 DNA reads as TGCAGTGCTAAGGACAGGACCATGAACACTGAAGCTTTCTTT. The chain is built from TRBV20-1 and TRBJ1-1; 7 nucleotides line up with TRBD1. Germline trimming cut 4 bases from V and 0 bases from J; bases unmatched to any gene: 5. The CDR3 loop spans 14 amino acids. Germline-derived CDR1 and CDR2 are DFQATT and SNEGSKA (reference sequence).

This chain connects TRBV20-1 to TRBJ2-5; D gene uncertain. V lost 0 bases, J lost 7 bases, and 12 bases lay in between. The V gene's germline CDR1 is DFQATT and CDR2 SNEGSKA (reference sequence). The CDR3 totals 13 residues. The CDR3 loop is CSARDLVKVTQYF. The CDR3 region has the DNA TGCAGTGCTAGAGATTTGGTGAAGGTGACCCAGTACTTC.

This clonotype has more than one count but fewer than ten. The chain joins TRBV30 to TRBJ1-6; maybe TRBD1 (5 bases). In germline, CDR1 is GTSNPN, CDR2 SVGIG (reference sequence). V was trimmed by 4 bases and J by 7 bases, leaving 17 bases between them. The CDR3 consists of 15 residues. The CDR3 here is CAWNGQGGGNSPLHF. The CDR3, as DNA: TGTGCCTGGAATGGCCAGGGCGGGGGGAATTCACCCCTCCACTTT.